Listed below are T cell receptor beta chains from one sample, sequenced in a study of blood T cells in healthy people across ages. TCRdb used MiXCR to reprocess the 5' RACE reads, holding one entry per CDR3 protein. The table includes about 1,500,000 distinct CDR3 sequences, roughly 27% detected once. What was sequenced was blood. Receptors originate from a woman aged 25 to 39 in good health. CDR3s include the opening cysteine and the closing phenylalanine or tryptophan.

v_call,j_call,cdr3_aa
TRBV30,TRBJ1-5,CAWSVNEGIQPQHF
TRBV6-1,TRBJ2-1,CASREGAHNEQFF
TRBV6-5,TRBJ1-1,CASSLGRGSTEAFF
TRBV27,TRBJ2-3,CASSSPGRSTDTQYF
TRBV9,TRBJ2-7,CASSASWTGLHERYF
TRBV29-1,TRBJ1-2,CSVLGGRGYTF
TRBV6-2/TRBV6-3,TRBJ2-1,CASSYSASGRAENEQFF
TRBV21-1,-,CASRAWRGGSYNEQYF
TRBV27,TRBJ2-7,CASRSWSSYEQYF
TRBV28,TRBJ2-7,CASLQGIGYEQYF
TRBV7-2,TRBJ2-5,CASSLVGGGTETQYF
TRBV9,TRBJ2-7,CASSVAEDYAYEQYF
TRBV5-4,TRBJ2-5,CASSLGPSGRMETQYF
TRBV7-2,TRBJ2-1,CASSPLGLSSYHEQFF
TRBV5-1,TRBJ2-1,CASSLDAGTGDEQFF
TRBV4-1,TRBJ2-2,CASSQVHSLELFF
TRBV14,TRBJ2-7,CASSHRTSGYYEQYF
TRBV20-1,TRBJ2-4,CSAMPVKNIQYF
TRBV12-3/TRBV12-4,TRBJ1-1,CASSLATGLATEAFF
TRBV20-1,TRBJ2-3,CSARSPRDHGLFTQYF
TRBV6-2/TRBV6-3,TRBJ2-2,CASVPFGGLSTGELFF
TRBV10-3,TRBJ2-7,CAISESWGEQYF
TRBV29-1,TRBJ2-7,CSVESREASYEQYF
TRBV5-6,TRBJ2-1,CASSPELAVVGEQFF
TRBV7-3,TRBJ2-5,CASSPTFGTSAETQYF
TRBV7-2,TRBJ1-2,CASSSRDGPGGGCTF
TRBV5-1,TRBJ2-7,CASSLFGDRSSYEQYF
TRBV6-1,TRBJ2-1,CASSVAGEGGYEQFF
TRBV20-1,TRBJ1-2,CSARDTSAGEGGYTF
TRBV4-2,TRBJ1-4,CASSQDTASNEKLFF
TRBV6-6,TRBJ2-5,CASSSAVREWYF
TRBV2,TRBJ1-1,CATNQGLNTEAFF
TRBV20-1,TRBJ2-3,CSANGQGGGTDTQYF
TRBV5-1,TRBJ2-6,CASTDRGLYSGANVLTF
TRBV11-3,TRBJ2-2,CASSLDRISGSTGELFF
TRBV13,TRBJ2-1,CASSPTRVANEQFF
TRBV18,TRBJ2-4,CASSPTARGAKNIQYF
TRBV28,TRBJ2-2,CASRREGKNTGELFF
TRBV20-1,TRBJ2-7,CSARDFKGDFYEQYF
TRBV12-5,TRBJ2-1,CAPPEGNEQFF
TRBV7-9,TRBJ1-2,CASSPRGAQKGYGYTF
TRBV12-3/TRBV12-4,TRBJ1-4,CASRQGATNEKLFF
TRBV3-1,TRBJ2-2,CASSQGLPPGELFF
TRBV4-3,TRBJ2-3,CASSHWVGAVTDTQYF
TRBV6-5,TRBJ1-2,CASAPGGVNYGYTF